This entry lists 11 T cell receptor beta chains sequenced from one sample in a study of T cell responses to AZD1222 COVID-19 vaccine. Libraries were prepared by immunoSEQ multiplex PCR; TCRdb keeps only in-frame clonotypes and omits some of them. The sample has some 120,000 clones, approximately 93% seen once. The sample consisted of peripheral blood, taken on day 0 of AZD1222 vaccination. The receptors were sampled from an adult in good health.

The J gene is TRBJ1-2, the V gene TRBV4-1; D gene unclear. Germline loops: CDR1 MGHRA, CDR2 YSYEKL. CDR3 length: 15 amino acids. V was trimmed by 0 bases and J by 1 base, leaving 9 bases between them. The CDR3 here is CASSQETSNNYGYTF. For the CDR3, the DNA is TGCGCCAGCAGCCAAGAAACATCCAATAACTATGGCTACACCTTC.

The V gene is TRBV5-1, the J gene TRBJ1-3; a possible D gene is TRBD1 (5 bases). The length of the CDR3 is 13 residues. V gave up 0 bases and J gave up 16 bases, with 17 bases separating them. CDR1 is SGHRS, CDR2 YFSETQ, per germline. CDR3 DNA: TGCGCCAGCAGCTTGGCCGGGACCGGGTTTCGGTATTTT. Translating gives CASSLAGTGFRYF.

DNA of the CDR3: TGTGCCAGCAGTCTATTGTGGGGTACTGAAGCTTTCTTT. Protein: CASSLLWGTEAFF. The chain combines TRBV12-3 or TRBV12-4 with TRBJ1-1; D is unresolved. The CDR3 length is 13 residues. V lost 5 bases to trimming and J lost 5 bases, with 12 bases between them.

The CDR3 spells CASSPFGGGGAETQYF. The CDR3 bases are TGTGCCAGCAGCCCTTTCGGTGGCGGGGGGGCCGAGACCCAGTACTTC. This chain links TRBV5-4 with TRBJ2-5, with 9 bases identical to TRBD2. Unmatched junction bases numbered 12, after V lost 4 bases and J lost 5 bases. This CDR3 spans 16 amino acids. Looked up from germline, CDR1 is SGHNT and CDR2 is YYREEE (reference sequence).

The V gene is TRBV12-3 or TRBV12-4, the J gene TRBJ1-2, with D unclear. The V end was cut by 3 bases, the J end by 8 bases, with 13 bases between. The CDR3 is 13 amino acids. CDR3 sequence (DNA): TGTGCCAGCAGTTTCTCGCGGGGTTCCGGCTACACCTTC. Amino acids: CASSFSRGSGYTF.

The CDR3 DNA follows: TGTGCCAGCAGCCCCTCGGGACTCCTGCGCGAGCAGTACTTC. Protein sequence: CASSPSGLLREQYF. The chain employs TRBV7-2 and TRBJ2-7; TRBD2 might be the D (6 bases). Germline values: CDR1 SGHTA, CDR2 FQGNSA. CDR3 length: 14 residues. The V gene lost 5 bases and the J gene lost 6 bases, with 17 bases spanning the gap.

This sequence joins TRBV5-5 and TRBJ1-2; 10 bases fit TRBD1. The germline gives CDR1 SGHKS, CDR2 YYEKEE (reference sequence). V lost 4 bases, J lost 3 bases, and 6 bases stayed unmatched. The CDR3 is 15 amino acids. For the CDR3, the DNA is TGTGCCAGCAGCCAAGGCGGGACAGGGGACTATGGCTACACCTTC. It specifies CASSQGGTGDYGYTF.

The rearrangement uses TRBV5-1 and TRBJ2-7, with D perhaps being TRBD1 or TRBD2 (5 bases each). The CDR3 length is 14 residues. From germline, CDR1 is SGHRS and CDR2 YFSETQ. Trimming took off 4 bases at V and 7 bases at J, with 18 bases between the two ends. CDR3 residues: CASSPRDGNLEQYF. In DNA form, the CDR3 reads TGCGCCAGCAGCCCCAGGGACGGGAATTTAGAGCAGTACTTC.

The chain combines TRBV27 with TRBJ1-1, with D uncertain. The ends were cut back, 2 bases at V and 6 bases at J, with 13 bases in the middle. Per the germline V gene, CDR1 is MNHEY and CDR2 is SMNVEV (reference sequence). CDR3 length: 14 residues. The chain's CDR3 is CASSLADAGAEAFF. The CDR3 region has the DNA TGTGCCAGCAGTTTAGCGGACGCGGGCGCTGAAGCTTTCTTT.

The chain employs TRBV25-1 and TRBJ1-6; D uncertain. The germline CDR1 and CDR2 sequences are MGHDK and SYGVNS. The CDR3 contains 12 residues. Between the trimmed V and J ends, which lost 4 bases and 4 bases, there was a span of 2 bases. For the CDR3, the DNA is TGTGCCAGCAGTGCTTATAATTCACCCCTCCACTTT. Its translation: CASSAYNSPLHF. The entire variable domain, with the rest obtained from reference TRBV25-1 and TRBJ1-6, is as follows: EADIYQTPRYLVIGTGKKITLECSQTMGHDKMYWYQQDPGMELHLIHYSYGVNSTEKGDLSSESTVSRIRTEHFPLTLESARPSHTSQYLCASSAYNSPLHFGNGTRLTVT.

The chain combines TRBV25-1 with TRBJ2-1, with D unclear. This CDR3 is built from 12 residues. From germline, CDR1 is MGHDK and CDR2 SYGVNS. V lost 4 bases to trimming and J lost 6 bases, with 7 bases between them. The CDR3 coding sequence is TGTGCCAGCAGTGTTCTAGGCAATGAGCAGTTCTTC. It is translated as CASSVLGNEQFF.